Shown below are 2 T cell receptor beta chains from a single sample sequenced in a study of human T cells and chemical hapten exposure. One entry per CDR3 protein, called by TCRdb with MiXCR from the RACE reads. The sample contains 340,000 or so distinct CDR3 sequences, 5.5% to 8% of which appear only once. Time point given: patch test 1, 2 weeks after DPC sensitization. Treatment defined: therapeutic diphenylcyclopropenone sensitization with weekly scalp DPC. The source was whole blood, collected in connection with sensitization to the hapten diphenylcyclopropenone (DPC). The source of these receptors is a young woman with alopecia areata. Some clones in this sample may be carry-over from other donors' samples.

V and J are TRBV12-3 or TRBV12-4 and TRBJ1-1; D possibly corresponds to TRBD1 (6 bases). V lost 3 bases and J 1 base, leaving 12 bases between the germline ends. The CDR3 is 15 residues long. CDR3 DNA sequence: TGTGCCAGCAGTTTCTCAGGGGCCCCGAACACTGAAGCTTTCTTT. This gives the protein CASSFSGAPNTEAFF.

CDR3 protein: CASSPATGRSAGNTIYF. The CDR3 DNA follows: TGTGCCAGCAGTCCTGCTACAGGACGCTCGGCTGGAAACACCATATATTTT. V usage is TRBV6-5 and J usage is TRBJ1-3, with a weak D call TRBD1 (5 bases). V was shortened by 5 bases and J by 2 bases, with 19 bases between the two germline ends. CDR1 is MNHEY and CDR2 is SVGAGI in the germline V gene. CDR3 length: 17 amino acids.